This entry describes one T cell receptor beta chain. The data were obtained in a study of blood T cell repertoires in COVID-19. Background on the study: Sources were T cells, B-cell-depleted T cells, or PBMCs; the material itself was cDNA or gDNA.

There are 14 residues in the CDR3. The germline gives CDR1 LNHDA, CDR2 SQIVND (reference sequence). V lost 6 bases to trimming and J lost 1 base; unmatched junction nucleotides: 5. Original methodology: Quantification of nucleated cells was approximated via reference gene primer amplification. The assay was immunoSEQ multiplex PCR, and TCRdb's table has in-frame clones only and misses some. For V, J and clone size, that table is used; D and trimming come from the DNA. This sample carries some 150,000 clones, roughly 84% of them seen once, and the ten largest clones take approximately 2.5%. V is TRBV19 and J is TRBJ1-2; 7 bases line up with TRBD1. The sample was peripheral blood. The origin of this receptor is a human donor with acute or convalescent COVID-19. The donor label of this sample is uncertain. The CDR3 coding sequence is TGTGCCAGTAGCGGACAGGCGATTAACTATGGCTACACCTTC. It specifies CASSGQAINYGYTF.